This T cell receptor (beta chain) was obtained from a study of PD-L1 blockade in urothelial cancer. Study details: Specimens of blood held a median count of 141,255 T cells.

The time point was: pretreatment peripheral blood. Unmatched junction bases numbered 8, after V lost 4 bases and J lost 6 bases. Germline V lookup: CDR1 GTSNPN, CDR2 SVGIG (reference sequence). The CDR3 has 14 residues. Sequencing used immunoSEQ multiplex PCR; TCRdb keeps in-frame clones, though not all of them. The table includes 84,000 or so clones, about 85% detected once. Sequenced here: PBMCs, sampled around atezolizumab (anti-PD-L1) treatment. The rearrangement uses TRBV30 and TRBJ2-1, with 8 bases matching TRBD1. The sequence came from a man aged 55 to 70 with urothelial cancer. CDR3 sequence: CAWNLVTGVNEQFF. The CDR3 DNA reads as TGTGCCTGGAACCTTGTGACAGGGGTCAATGAGCAGTTCTTC.